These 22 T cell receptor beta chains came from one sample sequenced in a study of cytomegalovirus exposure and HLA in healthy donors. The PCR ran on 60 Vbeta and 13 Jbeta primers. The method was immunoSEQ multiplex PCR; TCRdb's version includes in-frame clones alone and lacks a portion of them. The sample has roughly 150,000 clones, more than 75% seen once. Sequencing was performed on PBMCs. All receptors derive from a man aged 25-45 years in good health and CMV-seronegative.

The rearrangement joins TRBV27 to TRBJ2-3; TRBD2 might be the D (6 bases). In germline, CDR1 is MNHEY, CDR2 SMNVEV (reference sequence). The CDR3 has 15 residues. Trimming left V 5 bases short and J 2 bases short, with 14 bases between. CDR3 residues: CASSPDYRPTDTQYF. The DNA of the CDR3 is TGTGCCAGCAGTCCGGACTACCGTCCCACAGATACGCAGTATTTT.

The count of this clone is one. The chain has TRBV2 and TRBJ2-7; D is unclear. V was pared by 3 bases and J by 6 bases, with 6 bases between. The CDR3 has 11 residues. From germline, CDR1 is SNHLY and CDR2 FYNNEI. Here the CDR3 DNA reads TGTGCCAGCAGTGAGGGCTCCGAGCAGTACTTC. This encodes CASSEGSEQYF. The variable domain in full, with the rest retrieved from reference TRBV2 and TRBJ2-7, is EPEVTQTPSHQVTQMGQEVILRCVPISNHLYFYWYRQILGQKVEFLVSFYNNEISEKSEIFDDQFSVERPDGSNFTLKIRSTKLEDSAMYFCASSEGSEQYFGPGTRLTVT.

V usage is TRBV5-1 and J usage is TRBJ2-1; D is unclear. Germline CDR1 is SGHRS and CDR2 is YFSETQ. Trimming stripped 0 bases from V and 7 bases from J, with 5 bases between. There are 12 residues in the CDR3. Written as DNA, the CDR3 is TGCGCCAGCAGCTTGGTGTTAAATGAGCAGTTCTTC. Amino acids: CASSLVLNEQFF.

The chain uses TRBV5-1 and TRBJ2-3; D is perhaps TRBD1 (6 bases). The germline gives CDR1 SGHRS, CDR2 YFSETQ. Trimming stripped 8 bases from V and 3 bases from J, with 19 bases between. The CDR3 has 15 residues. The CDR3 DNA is TGCGCCAGTAACAGGGACGAGGGGAAGACAGATACGCAGTATTTT. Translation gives CASNRDEGKTDTQYF.

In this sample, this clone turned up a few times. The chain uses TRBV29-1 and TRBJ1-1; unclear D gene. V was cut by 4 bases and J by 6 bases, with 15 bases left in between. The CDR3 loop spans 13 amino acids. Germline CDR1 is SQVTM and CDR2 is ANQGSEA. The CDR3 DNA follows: TGCAGCGTTGCCCGGAGGCCGATTTCTGAAGCTTTCTTT. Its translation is CSVARRPISEAFF.

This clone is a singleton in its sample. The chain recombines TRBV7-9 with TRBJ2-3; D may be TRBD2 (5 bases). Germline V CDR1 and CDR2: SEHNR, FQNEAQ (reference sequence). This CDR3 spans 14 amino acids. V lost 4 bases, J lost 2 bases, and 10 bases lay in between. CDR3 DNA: TGTGCCAGCAGCTGGTCGGACTCCACAGATACGCAGTATTTT. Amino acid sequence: CASSWSDSTDTQYF.

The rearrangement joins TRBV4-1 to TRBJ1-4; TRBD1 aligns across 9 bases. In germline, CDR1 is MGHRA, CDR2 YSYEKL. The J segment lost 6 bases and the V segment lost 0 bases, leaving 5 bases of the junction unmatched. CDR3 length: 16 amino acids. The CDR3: CASSQDWGQGDEKLFF. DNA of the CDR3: TGCGCCAGCAGCCAAGACTGGGGACAGGGAGATGAAAAACTGTTTTTT.

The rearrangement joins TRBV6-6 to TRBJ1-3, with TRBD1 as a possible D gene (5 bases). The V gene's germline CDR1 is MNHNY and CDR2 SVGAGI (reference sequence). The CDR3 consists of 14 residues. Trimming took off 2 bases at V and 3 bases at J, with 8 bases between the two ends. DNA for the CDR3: TGTGCCAGCAGTTACAGGGGACTTGGAAACACCATATATTTT. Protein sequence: CASSYRGLGNTIYF.

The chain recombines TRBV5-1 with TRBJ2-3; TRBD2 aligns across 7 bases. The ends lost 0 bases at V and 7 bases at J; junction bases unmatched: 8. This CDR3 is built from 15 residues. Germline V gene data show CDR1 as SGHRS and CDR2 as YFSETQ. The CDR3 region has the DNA TGCGCCAGCAGCTTGGGAGCGGGACGTGGAAATACGCAGTATTTT. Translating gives CASSLGAGRGNTQYF.

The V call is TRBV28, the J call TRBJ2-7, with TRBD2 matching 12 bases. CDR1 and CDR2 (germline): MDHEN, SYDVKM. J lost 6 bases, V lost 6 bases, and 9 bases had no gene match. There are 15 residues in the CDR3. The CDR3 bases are TGTGCCAGCAGACGGAGCCTAGCGGGAGGGGCCGAGCAGTACTTC. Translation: CASRRSLAGGAEQYF.

CDR3 in amino acids: CASSLRDRGYFGYTF. The CDR3 DNA reads TGTGCCAGCAGTTTAAGGGACAGGGGGTACTTTGGCTACACCTTC. The chain links TRBV28 to TRBJ1-2; 11 nucleotides match TRBD1. This CDR3 contains 15 residues. Trimming at V came to 2 bases and at J to 7 bases, leaving 6 bases not matched to a gene. Germline V gene data show CDR1 as MDHEN and CDR2 as SYDVKM.

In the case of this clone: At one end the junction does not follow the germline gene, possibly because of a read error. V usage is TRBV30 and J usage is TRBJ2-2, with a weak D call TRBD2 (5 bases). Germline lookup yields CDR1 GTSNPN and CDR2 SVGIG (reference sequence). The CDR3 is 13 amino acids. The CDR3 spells CAGRGVNTGELFF. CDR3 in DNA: TGTGCCGGGAGAGGAGTGAACACCGGGGAGCTGTTTTTT.

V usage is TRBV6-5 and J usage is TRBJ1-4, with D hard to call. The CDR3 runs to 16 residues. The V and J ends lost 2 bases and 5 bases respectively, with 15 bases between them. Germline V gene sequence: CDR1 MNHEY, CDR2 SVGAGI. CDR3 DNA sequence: TGTGCCAGCAGTTACACTCTCGGGAGGGTGAATGAAAAACTGTTTTTT. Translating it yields CASSYTLGRVNEKLFF.

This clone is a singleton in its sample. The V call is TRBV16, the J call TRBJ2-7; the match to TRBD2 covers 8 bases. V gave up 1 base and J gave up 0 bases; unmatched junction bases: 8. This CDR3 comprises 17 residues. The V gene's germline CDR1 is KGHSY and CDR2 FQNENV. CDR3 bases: TGTGCCAGCAGCCAATTCATCGGACTAGCATCCTCCTACGAGCAGTACTTC. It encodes CASSQFIGLASSYEQYF.

The CDR3 spells CSVEELPGELFF. CDR3 nucleotide sequence: TGCAGCGTTGAAGAGCTACCGGGGGAGCTGTTTTTT. The chain joins TRBV29-1 to TRBJ2-2, with D unresolved. Trimming stripped 0 bases from V and 8 bases from J, with 7 bases between. The germline V gene encodes CDR1 SQVTM and CDR2 ANQGSEA. The CDR3 loop spans 12 amino acids.

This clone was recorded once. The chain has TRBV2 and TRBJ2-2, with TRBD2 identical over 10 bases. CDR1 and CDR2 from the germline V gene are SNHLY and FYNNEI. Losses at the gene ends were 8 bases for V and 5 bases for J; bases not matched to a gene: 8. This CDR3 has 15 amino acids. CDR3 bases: TGTGCCAGCCTGGAACTAGCGGGATATACCGGGGAGCTGTTTTTT. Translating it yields CASLELAGYTGELFF.

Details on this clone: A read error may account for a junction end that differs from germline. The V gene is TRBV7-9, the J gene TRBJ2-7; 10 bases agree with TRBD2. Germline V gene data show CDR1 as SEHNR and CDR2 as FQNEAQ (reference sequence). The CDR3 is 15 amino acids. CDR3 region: CSSSTRTSGSYEQYF. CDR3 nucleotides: TGTTCCAGCAGCACCCGGACTAGCGGATCCTACGAGCAGTACTTC.

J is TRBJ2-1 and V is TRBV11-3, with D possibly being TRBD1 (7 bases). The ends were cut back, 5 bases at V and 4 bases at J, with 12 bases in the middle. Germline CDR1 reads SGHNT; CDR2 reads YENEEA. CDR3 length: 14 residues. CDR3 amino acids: CASSRQGGYNEQFF. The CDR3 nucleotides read TGTGCCAGCAGCCGGCAGGGGGGTTACAATGAGCAGTTCTTC. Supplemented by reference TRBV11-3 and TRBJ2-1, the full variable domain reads EAGVVQSPRYKIIEKKQPVAFWCNPISGHNTLYWYLQNLGQGPELLIRYENEEAVDDSQLPKDRFSAERLKGVDSTLKIQPAELGDSAVYLCASSRQGGYNEQFFGPGTRLTVL.

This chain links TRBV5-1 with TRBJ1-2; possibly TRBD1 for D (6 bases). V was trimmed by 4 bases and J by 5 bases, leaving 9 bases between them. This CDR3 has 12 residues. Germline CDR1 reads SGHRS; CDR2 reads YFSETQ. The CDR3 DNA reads TGCGCCAGCAGCGAGGGGGGGTATGGCTACACCTTC. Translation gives CASSEGGYGYTF.

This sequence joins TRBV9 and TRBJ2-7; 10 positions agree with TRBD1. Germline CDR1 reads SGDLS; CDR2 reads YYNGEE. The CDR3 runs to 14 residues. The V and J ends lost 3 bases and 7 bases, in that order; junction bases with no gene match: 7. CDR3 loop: CASSGDRGLGEQYF. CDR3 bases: TGTGCCAGCAGCGGAGACAGGGGGCTTGGAGAGCAGTACTTC.

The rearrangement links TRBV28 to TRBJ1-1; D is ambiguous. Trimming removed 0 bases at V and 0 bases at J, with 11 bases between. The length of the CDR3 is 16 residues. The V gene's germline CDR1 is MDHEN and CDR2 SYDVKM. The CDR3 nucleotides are TGTGCCAGCAGTTTATGGGGAGCAACCCTGAACACTGAAGCTTTCTTT. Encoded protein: CASSLWGATLNTEAFF.

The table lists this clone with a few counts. The CDR3 loop reads CASSDEDSSSYEQYF. CDR3 in DNA: TGTGCCAGCAGTGACGAGGACTCGAGCTCCTACGAGCAGTACTTC. This rearrangement joins TRBV7-9 to TRBJ2-7, with D possibly TRBD2 on 5 matching bases. CDR3 length: 15 amino acids. Germline V gives CDR1 SEHNR, CDR2 FQNEAQ (reference sequence). Trimming removed 6 bases at V and 0 bases at J, with 15 bases between.